This T cell receptor (beta chain) originates from a study of blood T cell repertoires in COVID-19. Using immunoSEQ multiplex PCR, the repertoire was profiled, and TCRdb retains in-frame clones only, with some absent. The repertoire holds under 150,000 clones, with around three quarters as singletons. This clone has just one count. This CDR3 contains 17 residues. V was pared by 6 bases and J by 7 bases, with 15 bases of the junction left unmatched. Germline V lookup: CDR1 LGHDT, CDR2 YNNKEL (reference sequence). The sequence was obtained from a man in his fifties or sixties with acute or convalescent COVID-19. The sequencing sample was made of peripheral blood. This chain joins TRBV3-1 (or the pseudogene TRBV3-2) and TRBJ2-1, with TRBD2 matching over 10 bases. CDR3 sequence reads: CASRTRVVAGGKNEQFF. The DNA for the CDR3 is TGTGCCAGCAGAACGAGGGTTGTAGCGGGAGGTAAGAATGAGCAGTTCTTC.